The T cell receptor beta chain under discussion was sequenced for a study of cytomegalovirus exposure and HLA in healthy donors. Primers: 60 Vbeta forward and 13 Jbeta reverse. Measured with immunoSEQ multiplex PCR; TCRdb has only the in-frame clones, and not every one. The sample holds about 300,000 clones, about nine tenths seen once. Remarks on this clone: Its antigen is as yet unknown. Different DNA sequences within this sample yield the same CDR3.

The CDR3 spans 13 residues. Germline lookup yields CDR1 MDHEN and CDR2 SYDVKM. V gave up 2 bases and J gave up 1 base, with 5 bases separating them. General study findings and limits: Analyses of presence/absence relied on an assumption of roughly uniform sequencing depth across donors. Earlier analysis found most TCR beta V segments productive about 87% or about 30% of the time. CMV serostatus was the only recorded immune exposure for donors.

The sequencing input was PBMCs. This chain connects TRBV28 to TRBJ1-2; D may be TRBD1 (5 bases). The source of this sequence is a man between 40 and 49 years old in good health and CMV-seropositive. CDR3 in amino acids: CASSLDSNYGYTF. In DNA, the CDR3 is TGTGCCAGCAGTTTAGACAGTAACTATGGCTACACCTTC.